This T cell receptor beta chain was obtained from a study of graft-versus-host responses after intestinal transplantation (dated by TCRdb to about 2021). In terms of the full investigation: The transplants that recipients received were multivisceral, liver-intestinal, or isolated intestinal. Every recipient was given anti-thymocyte globulin induction, then maintenance tacrolimus and steroids for approximately 3 years. Bulk TCR-beta CDR3 sequencing was used to track graft-versus-host and host-versus-graft alloreactive T cell clones in the graft, circulation and bone marrow after intestinal transplantation. Alloreactive clones were identified by sequencing pre-transplant mixed lymphocyte reaction products and comparing these products with unstimulated pre-transplant donor and recipient T cells. The cohort enrolled about two dozen intestinal transplant recipients including one retransplant, and 3 patients lacking pretransplant specimens were excluded. A peak of at least 4% donor T cells among recipient peripheral blood mononuclear cells was the definition used for donor T cell macrochimerism. Samples from a few later patients were sequenced in-house on an Illumina MiSeq with MiXCR processing rather than by the commercial service.

The sample's time point, from its label and the paper: cells obtained before transplantation from donor or recipient. CD3+CD4+ and CD3+CD8+ populations were FACS-sorted from unstimulated pre-transplant donor and recipient cells taken from spleen or lymph nodes. Here is what the overall study found, with its caveats: The relatively low number and heterogeneity of intestinal transplant patients limited the conclusions. GvH clones were detected in recipient bone marrow, and some appeared earlier in ileal mucosa or blood, consistent with an intestinal mucosal origin. Patients with donor T cell macrochimerism had high GvH to HvG T cell clonal ratios in their allografts. Early after transplant, declines in HvG clones were associated with peak levels of circulating GvH clones.

With respect to this clone: Its antigen is currently not known. Within one base of it there is no much larger clone, and no base qualities were kept.

The germline V gene supplies CDR1 SGHAT and CDR2 FQNNGV. V was cut back by 9 bases and J by 1 base, leaving a gap of 10 bases between them. Inclusive of the bounding cysteine and phenylalanine, the CDR3 is 12 residues long. Solely the CDR3 DNA is kept, with 36 bases framed from the first base. Library prep was done by the immunoSEQ multiplex PCR assay. In most patients, genomic DNA was isolated using the Qiagen DNeasy Blood and Tissue Kit and sent frozen to Adaptive Biotechnologies for TCR sequencing. Adaptive Biotechnologies carried out high-throughput TCR-beta CDR3 sequencing of genomic DNA for most patients. In the original analysis: Adaptive's ImmunoSEQ software was the source of the TCR sequencing data for over 15 patients, while a few other patients were processed with MiXCR and VDJtools. To correct CD4 versus CD8 sorting errors, any sequence found in both subsets at a frequency ratio below 5:1 was removed. CDR3 nucleotide sequences shared between donor and recipient were removed because their origin could not be assigned. Alloreactive clones required at least 2-fold expansion over unstimulated cells and minimum CFSE-low frequency of 0.002% (template counts) or 0.001% (read counts). A clone was considered mappable if detected in the sequenced pre-transplant spleen, lymph node, or MLR CFSE-low populations of the donor or recipient. The cumulative frequency of alloreactive clones was calculated as a percentage of all sequences, weighted by copy number. The immuneACCESS repertoire file appears here via TCRdb, limited to in-frame rearrangements. These files lack a portion of the clones; in checked studies, under half of the deficit traces to unresolved V genes, and the cause of the others is not known. Clonal size and the V and J genes are those of that table, whereas D and trimming came from the DNA. A total of fewer than 110,000 clones appear in this sample, under 95% of them only once. The top ten clonotypes cover roughly 1.2% of the sample.

The sample in question was unstimulated CD8+ T cells sorted from spleen or lymph node cells, obtained before intestinal transplant. The clonotype was recovered from a human donor who received an intestinal transplant. The sequence is built from TRBV11-2 and TRBJ2-7, with TRBD1 tentatively as D gene (5 bases match). The CDR3 protein: CASLDSSYEQYF. The bases are TGTGCCAGTCTAGACAGTTCCTACGAGCAGTACTTC.